This TCR beta chain was sequenced in a study of long-term antiretroviral therapy in people with HIV. Turning to this clone: Its antigen is not identified.

This CDR3 spans 11 amino acids. Trimming took off 5 bases at V and 7 bases at J, with 8 bases between the two ends. The germline V gene has CDR1 SGHTA and CDR2 FQGNSA. Run at survey level, the immunoSEQ assay was version v3.0. Sequenced by immunoSEQ multiplex PCR; TCRdb stores in-frame clones only, minus some. In the table there are about 20,000 clones, 80% to 95% of which are singletons. Broader study findings: Collection spanned 2004 to 2017; ART regimens may be less effective than current ones. Dominance of pre-ART expanded clones persisted, fluctuating and often declining after ART.

This receptor was taken from a woman aged 45-60 years with HIV. The chain links TRBV7-2 to TRBJ1-1, with TRBD1 as a possible D gene (6 bases). Material: unsorted PBMCs, obtained 4.4 years after starting antiretroviral therapy. The CDR3 DNA follows: TGTGCCAGCAGCCCGGACAGTGAAGCTTTCTTT. Amino acids: CASSPDSEAFF.